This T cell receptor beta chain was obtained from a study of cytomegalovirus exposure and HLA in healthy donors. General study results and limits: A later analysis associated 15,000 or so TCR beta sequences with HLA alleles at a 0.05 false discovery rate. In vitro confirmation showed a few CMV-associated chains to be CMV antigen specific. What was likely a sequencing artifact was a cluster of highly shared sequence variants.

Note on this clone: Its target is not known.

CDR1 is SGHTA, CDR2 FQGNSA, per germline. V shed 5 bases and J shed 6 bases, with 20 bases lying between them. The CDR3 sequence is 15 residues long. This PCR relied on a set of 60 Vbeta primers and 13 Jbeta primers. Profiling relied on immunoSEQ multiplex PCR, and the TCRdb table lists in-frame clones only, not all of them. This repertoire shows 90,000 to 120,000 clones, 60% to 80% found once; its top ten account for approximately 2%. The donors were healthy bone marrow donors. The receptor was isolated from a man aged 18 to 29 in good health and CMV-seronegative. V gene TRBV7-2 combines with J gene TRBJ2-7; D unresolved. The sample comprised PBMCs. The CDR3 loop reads CASSRIDSLSGEQYF. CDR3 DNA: TGTGCCAGCAGCCGAATAGATTCGCTCTCTGGCGAGCAGTACTTC. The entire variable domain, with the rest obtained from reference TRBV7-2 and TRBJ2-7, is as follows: GAGVSQSPSNKVTEKGKDVELRCDPISGHTALYWYRQSLGQGLEFLIYFQGNSAPDKSGLPSDRFSAERTGGSVSTLTIQRTQQEDSAVYLCASSRIDSLSGEQYFGPGTRLTVT.